This T cell receptor beta chain was identified during a study of blood T cell repertoires in COVID-19. Germline V gene sequence: CDR1 MDHEN, CDR2 SYDVKM. The CDR3 extends over 14 amino acids. Measured with immunoSEQ multiplex PCR; TCRdb has only the in-frame clones, and not every one. The data contain about 80,000 clones, approximately 85% of them singletons. The sequence came from a middle-aged man with COVID-19, enrolled during active disease. The material sequenced was peripheral blood. V and J are TRBV28 and TRBJ1-6; 8 nucleotides match TRBD1. The CDR3 is CAYGGQANNSPLHF. In DNA form, the CDR3 reads TGTGCTTACGGGGGACAGGCTAATAATTCACCCCTCCACTTT.